This TCR beta chain was profiled in a study of vaccination and CD4 T cells after COVID-19 (dated by TCRdb to the early 2020s). For the wider study: Every convalescent patient had a positive nasal swab PCR test for SARS-CoV-2, with mild disease in under ten patients and severe disease in one. In 9 to 11 COVID-19 convalescent patients and a few infection-naive healthy vaccine recipients, researchers compared the spike-specific CD4+ TCR repertoire from before mRNA vaccination with the repertoire from after. In the convalescent cohort there were six males and four females, among whom were two Hispanic individuals, seven Caucasians, two Asians and one multiracial person. Post-COVID blood samples from convalescent patients were collected a median of roughly 100 days after diagnosis, with a range of roughly 35 to 161 days. The time from the second vaccine dose to post-vaccine blood sampling had a median of around 72 days and ranged from about 12 to 250 days. Each participant got two doses of either the Pfizer-BioNTech BNT162b2 vaccine (n=8) or the Moderna mRNA-1273 vaccine (n=2). Overall study outcomes, separate from this receptor: Relatively few convalescent patients were included in the study, and early timepoints after natural infection were not analyzed. Although the median number of SARS-CoV-2-reactive clonotypes went up from around 20 after infection to 38 after vaccination, the increase was not significant. Nearly all vaccine-specific clones in convalescent patients (304 of 307) were mono-reactive for SARS-CoV-2 spike rather than cross-reactive with common cold coronaviruses. In convalescent patients, a median roughly 83% of post-vaccine SARS-CoV-2-reactive clones were detected only after vaccination, and vaccine-specific priming was suggested by this finding.

Library preparation used PCR. The sequencer listed for this sample is Illumina iSeq 100. On the authors' methods: Non-productive sequences were removed, and CDR3s that did not start with C, did not end with F or W, or were shorter than 7 amino acids were discarded. Using R version 3.6.1, CDR3 homology was evaluated through Levenshtein distances (stringdist) along with unrooted phylogenetic trees (ape). TCRdb ran its own pipeline on the public reads, namely fastp trimming at Q25 and MiXCR clone calling, and kept in-frame beta chains. Entries are consolidated by CDR3 protein sequence, retaining the most common genes and DNA. The V and J calls and clone size come from TCRdb's table, not from the authors' own analysis. The sample profile shows approximately 20,000 distinct CDR3 sequences; 60% of them were found once. The top ten constitute roughly 1.1% of the sample. For this clonotype: Its antigen is still unknown. Per-base quality was not reported, and no clone a single base away is much larger than it.

The convalescent patients' positive SARS-CoV-2 PCR tests fell between March and December 2020, which was before the Alpha, Beta and Delta variants emerged in the United States. Ficoll-Paque Plus gradient centrifugation was used to isolate PBMCs from whole blood, and the isolated PBMCs were then either used fresh or cryopreserved at -140C. The source was CD4+ T cells from blood, collected after SARS-CoV-2 vaccination. The TCR was taken from a human donor who had recovered from COVID-19.

The encoded CDR3 is CSARQGLAGNYEQYF. The nucleotide sequence is TGCAGTGCTAGGCAGGGACTAGCGGGAAACTACGAGCAGTACTTC. The chain employs TRBV20-1 and TRBJ2-7; 13 nucleotides in the junction match TRBD2. V lost 3 bases and J lost 3 bases, and the count of bases not matched to a germline gene is 5. Inclusive of the bounding cysteine and phenylalanine, the CDR3 is 15 residues long. The retained sequence is limited to the CDR3, 45 bases, with the frame set at the first base. Per the germline V gene (reference sequence), DFQATT is the CDR1 and SNEGSKA is the CDR2.